This T cell receptor beta chain stems from a study of T-cell memory formation after mild COVID-19. Study findings and constraints: The study detected some responding clones in pre-infection memory, suggesting cross-reactive memory joined.

Germline CDR1 SGHRS, CDR2 YFSETQ. The CDR3 consists of 16 residues. The V end was cut by 2 bases, the J end by 0 bases, with 14 bases between. This clonotype occurred many times. Its antigen is not identified. Via MiXCR, TCRdb re-called the 5' RACE reads, giving one row per CDR3 protein. The data contain approximately 400,000 distinct CDR3 sequences, roughly 18% of them seen just once; the ten biggest clones take up 20% to 25%. The chain couples TRBV5-1 to TRBJ1-1; D may be TRBD1 (5 bases). Sequencing input: PBMCs or a T cell subset sorted from them (not recorded which). This sequence was found in a man between 18 and 35 years old who had mild COVID-19 (a few samples of this study predate the infection). Cell type and time point are not known. The CDR3 coding sequence is TGCGCCAGCAGCTTCGGGGGGTCGAGTATGAACACTGAAGCTTTCTTT. It specifies CASSFGGSSMNTEAFF.